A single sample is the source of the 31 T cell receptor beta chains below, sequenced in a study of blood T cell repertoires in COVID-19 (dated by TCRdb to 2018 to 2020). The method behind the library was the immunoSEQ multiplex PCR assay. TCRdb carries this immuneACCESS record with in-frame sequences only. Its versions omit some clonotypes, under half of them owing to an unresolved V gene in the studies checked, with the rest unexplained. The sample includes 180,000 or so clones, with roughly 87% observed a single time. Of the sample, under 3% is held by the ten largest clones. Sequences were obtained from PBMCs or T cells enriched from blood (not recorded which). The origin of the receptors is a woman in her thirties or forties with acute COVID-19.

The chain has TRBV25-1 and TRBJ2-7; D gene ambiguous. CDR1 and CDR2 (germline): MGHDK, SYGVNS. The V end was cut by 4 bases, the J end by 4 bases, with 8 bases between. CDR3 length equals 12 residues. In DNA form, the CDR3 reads TGTGCCAGCAGTGTTCACGGGTACGAGCAGTACTTC. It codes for CASSVHGYEQYF.

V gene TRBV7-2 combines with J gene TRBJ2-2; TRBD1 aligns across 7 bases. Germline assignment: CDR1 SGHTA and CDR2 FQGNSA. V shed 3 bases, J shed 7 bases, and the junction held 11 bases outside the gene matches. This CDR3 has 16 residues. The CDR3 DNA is TGTGCCAGCAGCTTTGGGGGACAGAGGGACCTCGGGGAGCTGTTTTTT. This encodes CASSFGGQRDLGELFF.

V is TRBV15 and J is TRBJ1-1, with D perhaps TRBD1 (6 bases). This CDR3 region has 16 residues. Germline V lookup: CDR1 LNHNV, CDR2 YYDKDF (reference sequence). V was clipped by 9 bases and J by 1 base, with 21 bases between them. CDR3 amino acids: CATQTGPLRGNTEAFF. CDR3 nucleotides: TGTGCCACTCAGACGGGACCCCTCAGGGGGAACACTGAAGCTTTCTTT.

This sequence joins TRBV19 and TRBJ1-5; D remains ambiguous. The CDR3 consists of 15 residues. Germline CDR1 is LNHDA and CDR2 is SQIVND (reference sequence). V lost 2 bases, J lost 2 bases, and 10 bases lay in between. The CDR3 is CASSITPVGNQPQHF. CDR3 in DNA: TGTGCCAGTAGTATAACCCCGGTAGGCAATCAGCCCCAGCATTTT.

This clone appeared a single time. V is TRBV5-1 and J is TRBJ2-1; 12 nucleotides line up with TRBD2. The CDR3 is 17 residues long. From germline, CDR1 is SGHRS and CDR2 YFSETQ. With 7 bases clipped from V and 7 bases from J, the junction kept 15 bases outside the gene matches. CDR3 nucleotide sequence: TGCGCCAGCCTACACACCAATAGGACTAGCGGGGTTAATGAGCAGTTCTTC. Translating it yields CASLHTNRTSGVNEQFF.

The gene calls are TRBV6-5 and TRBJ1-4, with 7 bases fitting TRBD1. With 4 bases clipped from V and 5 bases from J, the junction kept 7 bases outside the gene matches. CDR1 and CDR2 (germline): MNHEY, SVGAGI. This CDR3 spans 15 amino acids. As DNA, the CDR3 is TGTGCCAGCAGTTCAGTACAGGGGCGGAATGAAAAACTGTTTTTT. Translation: CASSSVQGRNEKLFF.

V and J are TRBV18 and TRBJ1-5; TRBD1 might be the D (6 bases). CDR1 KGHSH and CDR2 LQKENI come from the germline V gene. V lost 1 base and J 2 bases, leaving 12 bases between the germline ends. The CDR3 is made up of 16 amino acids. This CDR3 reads CASSPLGGGGNQPQHF. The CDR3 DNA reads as TGTGCCAGCTCACCACTTGGAGGGGGGGGCAATCAGCCCCAGCATTTT.

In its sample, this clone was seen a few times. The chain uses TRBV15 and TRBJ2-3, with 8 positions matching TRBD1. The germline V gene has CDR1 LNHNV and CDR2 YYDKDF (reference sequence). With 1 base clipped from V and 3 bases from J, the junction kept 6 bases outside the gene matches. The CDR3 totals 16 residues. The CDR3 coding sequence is TGTGCCACCAGCAGAGGGACAGGGCATCGAACAGATACGCAGTATTTT. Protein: CATSRGTGHRTDTQYF.

The DNA for the CDR3 is TGTGCCAGCAGCTTAGCGACAGGGGCGATTGAAAAACTGTTTTTT. It specifies CASSLATGAIEKLFF. This chain uses TRBV7-8 with TRBJ1-4, with TRBD1 identical over 8 bases. V lost 0 bases, J lost 7 bases, and 4 bases stayed unmatched. CDR1 SGHVS and CDR2 FQNEAQ come from the germline V gene. This CDR3 has 15 residues.

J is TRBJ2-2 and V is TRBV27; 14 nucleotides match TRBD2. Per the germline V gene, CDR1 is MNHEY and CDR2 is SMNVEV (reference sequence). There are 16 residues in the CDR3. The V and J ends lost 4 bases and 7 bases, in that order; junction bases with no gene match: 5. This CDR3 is CASSSGLAGGYGELFF. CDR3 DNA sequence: TGTGCCAGCAGTTCTGGACTAGCGGGAGGTTACGGGGAGCTGTTTTTT.

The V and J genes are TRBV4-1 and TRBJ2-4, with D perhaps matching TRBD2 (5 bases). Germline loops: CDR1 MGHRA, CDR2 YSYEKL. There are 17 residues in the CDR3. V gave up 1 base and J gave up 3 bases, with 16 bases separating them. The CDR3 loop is CASSQGGLARDKNIQYF. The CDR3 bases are TGCGCCAGCAGCCAAGGAGGGTTAGCCAGAGACAAAAACATTCAGTACTTC.

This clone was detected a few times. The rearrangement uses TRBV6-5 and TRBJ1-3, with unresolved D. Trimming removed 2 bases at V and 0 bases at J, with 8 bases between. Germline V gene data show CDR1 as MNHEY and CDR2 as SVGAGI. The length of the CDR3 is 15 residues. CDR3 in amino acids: CASSYSATSGNTIYF. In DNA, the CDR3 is TGTGCCAGCAGTTACAGCGCGACCTCTGGAAACACCATATATTTT.

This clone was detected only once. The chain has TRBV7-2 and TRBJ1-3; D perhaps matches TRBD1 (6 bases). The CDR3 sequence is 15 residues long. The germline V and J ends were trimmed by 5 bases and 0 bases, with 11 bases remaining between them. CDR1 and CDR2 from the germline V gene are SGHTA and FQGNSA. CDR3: CASSNRVGSGNTIYF. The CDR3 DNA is TGTGCCAGCAGCAACAGGGTGGGCTCTGGAAACACCATATATTTT.

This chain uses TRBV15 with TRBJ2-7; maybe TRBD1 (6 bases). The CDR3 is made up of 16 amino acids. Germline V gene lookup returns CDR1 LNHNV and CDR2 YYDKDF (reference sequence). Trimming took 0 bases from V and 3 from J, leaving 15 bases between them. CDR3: CATSRDVGADIYEQYF. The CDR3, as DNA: TGTGCCACCAGCAGAGATGTGGGGGCCGATATCTACGAGCAGTACTTC.

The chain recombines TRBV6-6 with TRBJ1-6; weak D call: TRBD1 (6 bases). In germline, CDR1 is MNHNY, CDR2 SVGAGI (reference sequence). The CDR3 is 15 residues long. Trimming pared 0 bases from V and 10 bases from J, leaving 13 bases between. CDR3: CASSYSQGQRSPLHF. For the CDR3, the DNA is TGTGCCAGCAGTTACTCGCAGGGGCAGAGATCACCCCTCCACTTT.

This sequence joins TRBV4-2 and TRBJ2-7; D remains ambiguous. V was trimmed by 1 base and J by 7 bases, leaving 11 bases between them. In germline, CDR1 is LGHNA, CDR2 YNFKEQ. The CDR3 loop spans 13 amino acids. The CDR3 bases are TGTGCCAGCAGCCAAGGTCGCGGAGTTGAGCAGTACTTC. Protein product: CASSQGRGVEQYF.

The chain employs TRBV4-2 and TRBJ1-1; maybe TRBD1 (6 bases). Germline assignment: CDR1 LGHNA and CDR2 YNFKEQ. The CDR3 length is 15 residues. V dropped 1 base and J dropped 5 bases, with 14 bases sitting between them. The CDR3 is CASSQASTGNTEAFF. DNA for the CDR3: TGTGCCAGCAGCCAAGCCTCCACAGGGAATACTGAAGCTTTCTTT.

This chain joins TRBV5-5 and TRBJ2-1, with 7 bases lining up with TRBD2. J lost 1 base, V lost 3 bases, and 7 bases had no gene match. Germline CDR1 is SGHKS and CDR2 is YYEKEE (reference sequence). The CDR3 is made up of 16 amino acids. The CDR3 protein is CASSSPGGGSYNEQFF. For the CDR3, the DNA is TGTGCCAGCAGCTCACCGGGGGGAGGGTCCTACAATGAGCAGTTCTTC.

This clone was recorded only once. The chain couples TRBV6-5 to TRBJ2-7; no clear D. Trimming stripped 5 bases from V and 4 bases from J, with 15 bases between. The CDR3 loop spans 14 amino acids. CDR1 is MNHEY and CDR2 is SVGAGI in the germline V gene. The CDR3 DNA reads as TGTGCCAGCAGTCCCGACCCAGGTAGATACGAGCAGTACTTC. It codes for CASSPDPGRYEQYF.

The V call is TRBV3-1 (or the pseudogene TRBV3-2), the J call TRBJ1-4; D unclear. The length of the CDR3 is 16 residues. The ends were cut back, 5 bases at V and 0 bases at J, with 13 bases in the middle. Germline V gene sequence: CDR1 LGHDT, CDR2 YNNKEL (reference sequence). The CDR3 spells CASSSTLEATNEKLFF. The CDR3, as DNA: TGTGCCAGCAGCTCGACGCTTGAGGCAACTAATGAAAAACTGTTTTTT.

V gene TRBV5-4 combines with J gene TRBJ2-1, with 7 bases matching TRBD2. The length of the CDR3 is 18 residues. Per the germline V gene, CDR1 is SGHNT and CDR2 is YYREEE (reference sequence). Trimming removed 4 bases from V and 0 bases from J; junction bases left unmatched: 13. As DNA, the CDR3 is TGTGCCAGCAGCGTCTACGAGGGAGGCGGGAGCTCCTACAATGAGCAGTTCTTC. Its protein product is CASSVYEGGGSSYNEQFF.

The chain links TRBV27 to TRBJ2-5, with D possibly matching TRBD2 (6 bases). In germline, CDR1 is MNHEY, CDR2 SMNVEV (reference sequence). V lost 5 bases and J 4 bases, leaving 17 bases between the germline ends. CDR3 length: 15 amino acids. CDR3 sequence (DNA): TGTGCCAGCAGTCTACGACCGGGACTGGGAGAGACCCAGTACTTC. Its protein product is CASSLRPGLGETQYF.

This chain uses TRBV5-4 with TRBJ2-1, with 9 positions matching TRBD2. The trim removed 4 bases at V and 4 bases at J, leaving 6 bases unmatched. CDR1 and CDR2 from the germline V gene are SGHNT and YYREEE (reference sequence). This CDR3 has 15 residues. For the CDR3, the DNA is TGTGCCAGCAGCACCTTGAGCGGGGGGTACAATGAGCAGTTCTTC. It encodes CASSTLSGGYNEQFF.

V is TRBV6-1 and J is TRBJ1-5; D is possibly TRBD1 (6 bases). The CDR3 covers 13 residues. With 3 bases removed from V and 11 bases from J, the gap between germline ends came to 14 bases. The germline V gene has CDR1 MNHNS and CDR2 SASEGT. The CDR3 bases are TGTGCCAGCAGTGATCAGGGGCTGGGGGCCCAGCATTTT. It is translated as CASSDQGLGAQHF.

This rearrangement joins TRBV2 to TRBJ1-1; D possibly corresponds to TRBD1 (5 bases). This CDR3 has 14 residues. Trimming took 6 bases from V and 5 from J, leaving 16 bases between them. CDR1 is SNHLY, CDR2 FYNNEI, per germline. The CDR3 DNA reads TGTGCCAGCAGGCCCCTCGGAGGGGCGACTGAAGCTTTCTTT. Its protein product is CASRPLGGATEAFF.

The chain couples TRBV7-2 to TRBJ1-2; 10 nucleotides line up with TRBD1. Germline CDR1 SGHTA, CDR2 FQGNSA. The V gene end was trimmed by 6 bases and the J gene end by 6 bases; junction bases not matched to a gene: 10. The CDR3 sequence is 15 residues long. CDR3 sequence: CASRPQGGTGDGYTF. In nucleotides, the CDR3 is TGTGCCAGCAGACCCCAGGGGGGGACAGGGGATGGCTACACCTTC. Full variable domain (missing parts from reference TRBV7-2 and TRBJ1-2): GAGVSQSPSNKVTEKGKDVELRCDPISGHTALYWYRQSLGQGLEFLIYFQGNSAPDKSGLPSDRFSAERTGGSVSTLTIQRTQQEDSAVYLCASRPQGGTGDGYTFGSGTRLTVV.

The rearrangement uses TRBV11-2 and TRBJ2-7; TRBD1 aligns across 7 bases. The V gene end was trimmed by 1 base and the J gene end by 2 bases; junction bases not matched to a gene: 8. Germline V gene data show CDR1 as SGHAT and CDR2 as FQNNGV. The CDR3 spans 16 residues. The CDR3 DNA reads TGTGCCAGCAGCTTAGGCGGGCAGGGGGACGCCTACGAGCAGTACTTC. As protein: CASSLGGQGDAYEQYF.

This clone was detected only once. The DNA of the CDR3 is TGTGCCAGCAGCTTAGTAGCGGGAGGCACAGATACGCAGTATTTT. It is translated as CASSLVAGGTDTQYF. The chain is built from TRBV7-6 and TRBJ2-3; 9 nucleotides agree with TRBD2. V lost 1 base to trimming and J lost 1 base; unmatched junction nucleotides: 0. Germline values: CDR1 SGHVS, CDR2 FNYEAQ. The CDR3 is 15 residues long. Full variable domain (remainder filled in from reference TRBV7-6 and TRBJ2-3): GAGVSQSPRYKVTKRGQDVALRCDPISGHVSLYWYRQALGQGPEFLTYFNYEAQQDKSGLPNDRFSAERPEGSISTLTIQRTEQRDSAMYRCASSLVAGGTDTQYFGPGTRLTVL.

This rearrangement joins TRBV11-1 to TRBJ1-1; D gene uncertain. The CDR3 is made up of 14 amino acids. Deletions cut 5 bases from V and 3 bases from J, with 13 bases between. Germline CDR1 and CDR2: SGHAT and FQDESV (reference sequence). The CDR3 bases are TGTGCCAGCAGCCTCTACTTGGCGGACACTGAAGCTTTCTTT. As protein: CASSLYLADTEAFF.

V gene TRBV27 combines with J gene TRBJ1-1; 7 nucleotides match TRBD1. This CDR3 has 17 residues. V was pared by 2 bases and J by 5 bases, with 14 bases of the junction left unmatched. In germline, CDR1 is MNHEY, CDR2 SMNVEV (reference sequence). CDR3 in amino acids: CASSLAETGYRVTEAFF. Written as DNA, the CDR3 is TGTGCCAGCAGTTTAGCTGAGACAGGGTATCGGGTGACTGAAGCTTTCTTT.

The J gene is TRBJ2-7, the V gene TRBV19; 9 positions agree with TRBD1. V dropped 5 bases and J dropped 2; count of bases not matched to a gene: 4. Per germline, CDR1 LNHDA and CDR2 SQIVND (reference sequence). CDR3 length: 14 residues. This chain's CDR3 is CASSPGQGPYEQYF. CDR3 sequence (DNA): TGTGCCAGTAGTCCCGGACAGGGGCCCTACGAGCAGTACTTC.